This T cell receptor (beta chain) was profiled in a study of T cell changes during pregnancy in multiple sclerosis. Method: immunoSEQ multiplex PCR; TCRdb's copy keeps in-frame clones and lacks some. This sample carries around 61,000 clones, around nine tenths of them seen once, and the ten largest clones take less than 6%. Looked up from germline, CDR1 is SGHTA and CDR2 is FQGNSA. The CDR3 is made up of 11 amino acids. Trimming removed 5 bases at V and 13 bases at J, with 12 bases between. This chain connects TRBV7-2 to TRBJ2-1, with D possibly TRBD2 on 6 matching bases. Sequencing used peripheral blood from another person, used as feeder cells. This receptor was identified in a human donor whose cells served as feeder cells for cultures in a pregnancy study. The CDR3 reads CASSGDSYQFF. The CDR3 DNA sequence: TGTGCCAGCAGCGGGGACTCCTACCAGTTCTTC.